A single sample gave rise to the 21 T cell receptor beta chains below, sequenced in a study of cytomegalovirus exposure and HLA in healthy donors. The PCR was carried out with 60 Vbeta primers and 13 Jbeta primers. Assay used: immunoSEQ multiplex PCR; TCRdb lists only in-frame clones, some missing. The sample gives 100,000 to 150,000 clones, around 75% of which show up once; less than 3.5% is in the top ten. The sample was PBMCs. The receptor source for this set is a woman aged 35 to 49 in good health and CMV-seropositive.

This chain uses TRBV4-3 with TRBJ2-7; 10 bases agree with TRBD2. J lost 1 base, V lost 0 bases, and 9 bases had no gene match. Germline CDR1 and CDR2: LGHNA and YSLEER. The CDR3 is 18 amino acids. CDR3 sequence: CASSQDGPGLASSYEQYF. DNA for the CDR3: TGCGCCAGCAGCCAAGATGGTCCGGGACTAGCGTCGTCCTACGAGCAGTACTTC.

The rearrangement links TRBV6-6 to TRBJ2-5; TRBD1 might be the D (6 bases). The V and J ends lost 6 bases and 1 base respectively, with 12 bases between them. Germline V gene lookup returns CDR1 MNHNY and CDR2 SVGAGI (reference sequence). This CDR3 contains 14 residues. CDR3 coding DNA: TGTGCCAGCAGCCTCAGGGGTAGCCAAGAGACCCAGTACTTC. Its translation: CASSLRGSQETQYF.

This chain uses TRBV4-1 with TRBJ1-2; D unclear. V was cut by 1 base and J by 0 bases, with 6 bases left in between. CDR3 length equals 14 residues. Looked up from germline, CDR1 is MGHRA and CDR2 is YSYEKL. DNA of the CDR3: TGCGCCAGCAGCCAAGTTCGGGCTAACTATGGCTACACCTTC. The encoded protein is CASSQVRANYGYTF.

CDR3 in amino acids: CASRGGFGQPQHF. CDR3 DNA sequence: TGTGCCAGCAGAGGAGGTTTCGGTCAGCCCCAGCATTTT. The chain carries TRBV6-5 and TRBJ1-5; D remains unclear. CDR1 is MNHEY and CDR2 is SVGAGI in the germline V gene. The CDR3 spans 13 residues. V was pared by 6 bases and J by 6 bases, with 12 bases between.

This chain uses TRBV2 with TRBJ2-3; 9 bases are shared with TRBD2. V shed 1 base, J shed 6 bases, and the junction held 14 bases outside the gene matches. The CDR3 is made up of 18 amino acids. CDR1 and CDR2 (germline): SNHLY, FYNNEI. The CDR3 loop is CASSEVSGSGRGADTQYF. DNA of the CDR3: TGTGCCAGCAGTGAAGTGTCTGGTAGCGGGAGAGGAGCGGATACGCAGTATTTT.

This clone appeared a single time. In nucleotides, the CDR3 is TGTGCCAGTAGTGACCCGGGTTACCAAGAGACCCAGTACTTC. It yields the protein CASSDPGYQETQYF. The chain carries TRBV19 and TRBJ2-5; D remains ambiguous. The CDR3 consists of 14 residues. V lost 5 bases and J lost 0, with 10 bases in between. Germline lookup yields CDR1 LNHDA and CDR2 SQIVND (reference sequence).

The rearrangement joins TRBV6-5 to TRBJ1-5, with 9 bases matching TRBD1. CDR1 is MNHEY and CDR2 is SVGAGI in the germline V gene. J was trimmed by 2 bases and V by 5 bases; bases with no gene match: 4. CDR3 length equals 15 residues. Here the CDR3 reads CASSPQGAGNQPQHF. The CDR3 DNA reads TGTGCCAGCAGTCCACAGGGGGCGGGCAATCAGCCCCAGCATTTT.

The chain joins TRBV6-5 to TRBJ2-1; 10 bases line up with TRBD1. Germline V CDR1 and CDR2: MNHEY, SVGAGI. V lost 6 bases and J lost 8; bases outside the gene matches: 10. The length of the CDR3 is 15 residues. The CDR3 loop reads CASRAGTGVFDEQFF. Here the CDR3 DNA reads TGTGCCAGCAGAGCCGGGACAGGGGTGTTCGATGAGCAGTTCTTC.

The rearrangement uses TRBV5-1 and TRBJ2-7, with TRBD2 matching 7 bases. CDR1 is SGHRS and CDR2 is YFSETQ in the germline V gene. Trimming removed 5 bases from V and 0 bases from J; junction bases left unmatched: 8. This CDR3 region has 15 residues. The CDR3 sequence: CASSLLSGASYEQYF. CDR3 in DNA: TGCGCCAGCAGTCTTCTAAGCGGGGCCTCCTACGAGCAGTACTTC.

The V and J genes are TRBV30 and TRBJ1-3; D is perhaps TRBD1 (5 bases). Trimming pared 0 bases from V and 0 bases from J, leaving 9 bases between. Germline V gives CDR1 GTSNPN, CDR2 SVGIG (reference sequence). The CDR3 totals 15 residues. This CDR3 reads CAWSVDRTSGNTIYF. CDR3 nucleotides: TGTGCCTGGAGTGTAGACAGAACCTCTGGAAACACCATATATTTT.

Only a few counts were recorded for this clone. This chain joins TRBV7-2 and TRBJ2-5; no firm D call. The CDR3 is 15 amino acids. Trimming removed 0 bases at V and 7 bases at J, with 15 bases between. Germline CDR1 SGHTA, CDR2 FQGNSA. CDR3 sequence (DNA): TGTGCCAGCAGCTTAGCGCTCGGCAGATCGGGGACCCAGTACTTC. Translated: CASSLALGRSGTQYF.

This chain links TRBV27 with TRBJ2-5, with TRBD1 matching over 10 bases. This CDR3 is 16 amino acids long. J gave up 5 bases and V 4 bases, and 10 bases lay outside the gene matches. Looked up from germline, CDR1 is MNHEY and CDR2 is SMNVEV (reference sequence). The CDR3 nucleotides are TGTGCCAGCAGTTCCCAGACAGGGGGCGCATTTGAGACCCAGTACTTC. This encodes CASSSQTGGAFETQYF.

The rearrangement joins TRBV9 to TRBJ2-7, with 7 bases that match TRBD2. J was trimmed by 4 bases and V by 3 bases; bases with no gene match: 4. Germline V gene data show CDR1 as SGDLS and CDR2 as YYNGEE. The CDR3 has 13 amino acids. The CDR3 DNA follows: TGTGCCAGCAGCGAGACTAGCTCTTACGAGCAGTACTTC. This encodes CASSETSSYEQYF.

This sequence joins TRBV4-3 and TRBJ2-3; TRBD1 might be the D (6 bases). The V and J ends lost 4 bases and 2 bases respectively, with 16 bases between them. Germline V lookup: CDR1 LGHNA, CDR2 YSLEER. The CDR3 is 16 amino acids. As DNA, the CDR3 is TGCGCCAGCAGCCCCGGGGACACCCTTTACACAGATACGCAGTATTTT. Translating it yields CASSPGDTLYTDTQYF.

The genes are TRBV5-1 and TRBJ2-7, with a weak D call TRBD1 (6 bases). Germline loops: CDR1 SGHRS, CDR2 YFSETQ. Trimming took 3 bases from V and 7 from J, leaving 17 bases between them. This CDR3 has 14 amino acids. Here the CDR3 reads CASSSVRGPPEQYF. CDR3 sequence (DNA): TGCGCCAGCAGCTCGGTCAGGGGACCACCGGAGCAGTACTTC.

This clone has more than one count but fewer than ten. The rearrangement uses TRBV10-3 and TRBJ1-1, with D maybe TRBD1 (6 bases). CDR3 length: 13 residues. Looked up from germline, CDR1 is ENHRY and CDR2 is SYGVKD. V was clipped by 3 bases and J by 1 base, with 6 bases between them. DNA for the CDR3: TGTGCCATCAGTGAAGGGGGGAACACTGAAGCTTTCTTT. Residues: CAISEGGNTEAFF.

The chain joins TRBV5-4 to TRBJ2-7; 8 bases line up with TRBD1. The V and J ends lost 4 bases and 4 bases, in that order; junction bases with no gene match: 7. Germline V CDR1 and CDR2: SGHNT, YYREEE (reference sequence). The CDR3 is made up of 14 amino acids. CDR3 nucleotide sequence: TGTGCCAGCAGCGCTCGACAGGGGATATACGAGCAGTACTTC. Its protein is CASSARQGIYEQYF.

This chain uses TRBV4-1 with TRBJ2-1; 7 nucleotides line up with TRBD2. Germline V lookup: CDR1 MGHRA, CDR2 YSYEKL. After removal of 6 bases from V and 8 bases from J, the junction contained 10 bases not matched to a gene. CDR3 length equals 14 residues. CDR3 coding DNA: TGCGCCAGCAGAAGACTAGCCCCGAAGGATGAGCAGTTCTTC. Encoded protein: CASRRLAPKDEQFF.

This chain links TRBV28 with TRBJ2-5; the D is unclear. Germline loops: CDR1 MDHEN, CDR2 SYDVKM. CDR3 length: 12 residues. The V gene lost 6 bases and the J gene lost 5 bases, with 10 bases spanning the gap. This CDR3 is CASSYSTETQYF. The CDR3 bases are TGTGCCAGCAGCTATTCTACTGAGACCCAGTACTTC.

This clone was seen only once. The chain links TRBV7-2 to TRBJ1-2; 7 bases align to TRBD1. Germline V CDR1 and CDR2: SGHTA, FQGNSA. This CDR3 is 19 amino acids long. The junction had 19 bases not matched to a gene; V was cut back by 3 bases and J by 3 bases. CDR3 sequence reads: CASSLMHGQEGERDYGYTF. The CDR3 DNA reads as TGTGCCAGCAGCTTGATGCATGGACAGGAGGGGGAAAGGGACTATGGCTACACCTTC.

The CDR3 coding sequence is TGTGCCCACGCGCTCGGAGGGCGTAATTCACCCCTCCACTTT. Translated: CAHALGGRNSPLHF. The V call is TRBV10-3, the J call TRBJ1-6; D uncertain. The V gene lost 11 bases and the J gene lost 6 bases, with 17 bases spanning the gap. Germline assignment: CDR1 ENHRY and CDR2 SYGVKD. The length of the CDR3 is 14 residues.